A selection of T cell receptor beta chains follows, all from one sample in a study of cytomegalovirus exposure and HLA in healthy donors. Data came from immunoSEQ multiplex PCR; TCRdb stores just in-frame clones and leaves some out. This sample has roughly 100,000 clones, with approximately 94% found just once. The sample consisted of PBMCs. All receptors derive from a woman under 30 in good health and CMV-seronegative. Both conserved end residues are part of each CDR3. The D gene is left open where the match is weak. Clone size appears in some rows only: once, few, many, or a class for an expanded clone.

>-|TRBJ1-2|TRBV21-1|-
TGTGCCAGCAGCAAAGTGACAGGGAAGCGGGTGGATGGCTACACCTTC
CASSKVTGKRVDGYTF
>-|TRBJ2-1|TRBV4-3|-
TGCGCCAGCAGCCAAGACGCCAGATACAATGAGCAGTTCTTC
CASSQDARYNEQFF
>-|TRBJ1-5|TRBV5-8|few
TGTGCCAGCAGCTTGGCGGTGGGGGGGGTCCCCTTCAATCAGCCCCAGCATTTT
CASSLAVGGVPFNQPQHF
>TRBD1|TRBJ1-1|TRBV5-1|-
TGCGCCAGCAGCTTGCCAGGACAGGGCGTAATGAACACTGAAGCTTTCTTT
CASSLPGQGVMNTEAFF
>TRBD2|TRBJ2-2|TRBV5-1|few
TGCGCCAGCAAGGCGGGAGAGGGTAGAGGGGAGCTGTTTTTT
CASKAGEGRGELFF
>TRBD1|TRBJ1-2|TRBV5-6|-
TGTGCCAGCAGCTTCGGGACAGGGGTTATACGAAACTATGGCTACACCTTC
CASSFGTGVIRNYGYTF
>-|TRBJ1-6|TRBV18|once
TGTGCCAGCTCACCACGGGGAGGTGGGCTAGCGGAAAATTCACCCCTCCACTTT
CASSPRGGGLAENSPLHF
>TRBD2|TRBJ2-7|TRBV7-9|-
TGTGCCAGCAGCTTAGAGGCCGGGACTAAGGACGAGCAGTACTTC
CASSLEAGTKDEQYF
>-|TRBJ1-1|TRBV7-2|-
TGTGCCAGCAGTCATCCGGGACTCCGGACGAACACTGAAGCTTTCTTT
CASSHPGLRTNTEAFF
>TRBD2|TRBJ2-2|TRBV4-2|-
TGTGCCAGCAGCCAAGATTGGGCTAGCGGGGGGGCTTTCGGGGAGCTGTTTTTT
CASSQDWASGGAFGELFF
>TRBD1|TRBJ2-3|TRBV7-6|-
TGTGCCAGCAGCCCGGGACAGGGCACAGATACGCAGTATTTT
CASSPGQGTDTQYF
>TRBD1|TRBJ2-1|TRBV19|-
TGTGCCAGTAGTATCGAGGGGGCCGCTGAGCAGTTCTTC
CASSIEGAAEQFF
>TRBD1|TRBJ2-1|TRBV5-1|-
TGCGCCAGCAGTTCAGACAGGGACTCCTACAATGAGCAGTTCTTC
CASSSDRDSYNEQFF
>-|TRBJ1-5|TRBV6-5|-
TGTGCCAGCAGTTACGGTGGAGGTAATCAGCCCCAGCATTTT
CASSYGGGNQPQHF
>-|TRBJ2-5|TRBV19|-
TGTGCCAGTAGTATCCCCTGGCGGGGACGGCAAGAGACCCAGTACTTC
CASSIPWRGRQETQYF
>-|TRBJ2-2|TRBV15|-
TGTGCCACCAGCAGAGATCTCAACACCGGGGAGCTGTTTTTT
CATSRDLNTGELFF
>-|TRBJ1-4|TRBV6-6|-
TGTGCCAGCAGTTATTTGGGGCAGGGTAATGAAAAACTGTTTTTT
CASSYLGQGNEKLFF
>TRBD1|TRBJ1-4|TRBV11-2|-
TGTGCCAGCAGCTTAGTCCACAGGGGGAGCGAAAAACTGTTTTTT
CASSLVHRGSEKLFF
>-|TRBJ1-1|TRBV6-1|-
TGTGCCAGCAGTGAAGCGCTGCCTCCCGGCACTGAAGCTTTCTTT
CASSEALPPGTEAFF
>-|TRBJ2-7|TRBV4-1|-
TGCGCCAGCAGCCAGCCCGGGAAACGGTACGAGCAGTACTTC
CASSQPGKRYEQYF
>-|TRBJ1-1|TRBV5-1|-
TGCGCCAGCAGCCCGAACGGGAACACTGAAGCTTTCTTT
CASSPNGNTEAFF
>-|TRBJ1-2|TRBV6-6|-
TGTGCCAGCAGTGACCGACAGGTCAACTATGGCTACACCTTC
CASSDRQVNYGYTF
>-|TRBJ2-7|TRBV9|-
TGTGCCAGCAGCGTGCGAACCGGCTACGAGCAGTACTTC
CASSVRTGYEQYF